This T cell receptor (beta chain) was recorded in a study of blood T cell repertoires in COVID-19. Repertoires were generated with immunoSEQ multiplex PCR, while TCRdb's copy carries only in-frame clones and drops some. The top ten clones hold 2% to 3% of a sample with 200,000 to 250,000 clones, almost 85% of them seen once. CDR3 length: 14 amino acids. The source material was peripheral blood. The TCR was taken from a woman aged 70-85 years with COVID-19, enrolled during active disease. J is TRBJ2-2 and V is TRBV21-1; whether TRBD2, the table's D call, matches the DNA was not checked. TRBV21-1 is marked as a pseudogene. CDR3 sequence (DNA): TGTGCCTTCCCGGGGAAGGGGAACACCGGGGAGCTGTTTTTT. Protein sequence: CAFPGKGNTGELFF.